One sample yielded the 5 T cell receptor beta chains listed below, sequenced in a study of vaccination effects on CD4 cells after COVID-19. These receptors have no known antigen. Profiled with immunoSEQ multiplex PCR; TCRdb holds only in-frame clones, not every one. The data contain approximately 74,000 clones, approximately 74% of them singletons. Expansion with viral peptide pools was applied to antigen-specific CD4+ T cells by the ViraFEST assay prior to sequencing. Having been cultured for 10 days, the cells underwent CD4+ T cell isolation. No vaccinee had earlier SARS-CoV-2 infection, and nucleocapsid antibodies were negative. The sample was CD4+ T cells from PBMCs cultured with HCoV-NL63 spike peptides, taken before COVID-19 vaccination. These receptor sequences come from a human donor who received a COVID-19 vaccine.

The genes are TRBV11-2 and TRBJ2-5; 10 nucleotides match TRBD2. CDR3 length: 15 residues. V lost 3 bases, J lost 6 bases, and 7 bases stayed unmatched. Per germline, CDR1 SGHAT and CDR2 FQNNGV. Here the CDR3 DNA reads TGTGCCAGCAGCTTCCCTAGCGGGGGCCCCCAGACCCAGTACTTC. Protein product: CASSFPSGGPQTQYF.

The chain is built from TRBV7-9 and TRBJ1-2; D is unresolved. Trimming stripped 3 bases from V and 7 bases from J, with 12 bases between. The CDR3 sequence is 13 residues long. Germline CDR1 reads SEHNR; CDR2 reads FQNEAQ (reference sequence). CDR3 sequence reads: CASSFDGVGGYTF. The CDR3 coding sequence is TGTGCCAGCAGCTTCGACGGTGTCGGTGGCTACACCTTC.

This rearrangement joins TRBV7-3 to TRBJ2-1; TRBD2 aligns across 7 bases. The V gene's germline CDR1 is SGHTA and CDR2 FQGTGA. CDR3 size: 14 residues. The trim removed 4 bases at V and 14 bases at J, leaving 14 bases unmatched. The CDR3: CASSSTPGGLNKFF. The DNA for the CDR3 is TGTGCCAGCAGCTCGACTCCGGGGGGACTAAATAAGTTCTTC.

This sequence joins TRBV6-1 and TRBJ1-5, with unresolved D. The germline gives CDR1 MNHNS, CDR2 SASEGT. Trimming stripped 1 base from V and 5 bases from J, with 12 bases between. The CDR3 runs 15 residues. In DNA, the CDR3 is TGTGCCAGCAGTGAAGGGTTCCGGGAGCATCAGCCCCAGCATTTT. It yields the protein CASSEGFREHQPQHF.

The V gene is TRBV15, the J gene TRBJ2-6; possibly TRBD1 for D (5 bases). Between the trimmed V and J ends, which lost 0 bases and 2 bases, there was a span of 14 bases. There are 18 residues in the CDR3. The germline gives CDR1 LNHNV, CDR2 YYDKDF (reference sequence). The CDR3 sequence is CATSRDLPGLTGANVLTF. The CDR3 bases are TGTGCCACCAGCAGAGATCTACCAGGGCTAACTGGGGCCAACGTCCTGACTTTC. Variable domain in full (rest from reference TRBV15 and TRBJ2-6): DAMVIQNPRYQVTQFGKPVTLSCSQTLNHNVMYWYQQKSSQAPKLLFHYYDKDFNNEADTPDNFQSRRPNTSFCFLDIRSPGLGDTAMYLCATSRDLPGLTGANVLTFGAGSRLTVL.